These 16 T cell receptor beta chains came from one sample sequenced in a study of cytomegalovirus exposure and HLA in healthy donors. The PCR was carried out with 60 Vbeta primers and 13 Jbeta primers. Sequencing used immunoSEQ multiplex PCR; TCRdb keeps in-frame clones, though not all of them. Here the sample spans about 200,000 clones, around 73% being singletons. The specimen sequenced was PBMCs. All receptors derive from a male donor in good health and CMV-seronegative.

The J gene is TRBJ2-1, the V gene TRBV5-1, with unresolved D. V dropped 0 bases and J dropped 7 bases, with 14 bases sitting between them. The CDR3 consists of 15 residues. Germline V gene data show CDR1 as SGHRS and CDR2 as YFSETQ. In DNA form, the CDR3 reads TGCGCCAGCAGCTTGGTTGGAGACCCCGAGAATGAGCAGTTCTTC. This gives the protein CASSLVGDPENEQFF.

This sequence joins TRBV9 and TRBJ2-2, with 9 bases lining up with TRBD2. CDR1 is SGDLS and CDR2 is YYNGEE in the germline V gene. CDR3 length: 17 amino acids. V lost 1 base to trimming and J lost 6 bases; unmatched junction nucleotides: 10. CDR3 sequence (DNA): TGTGCCAGCAGCGTAAAGTGGGCGGGAGGGCTCGCCGGGGAGCTGTTTTTT. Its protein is CASSVKWAGGLAGELFF.

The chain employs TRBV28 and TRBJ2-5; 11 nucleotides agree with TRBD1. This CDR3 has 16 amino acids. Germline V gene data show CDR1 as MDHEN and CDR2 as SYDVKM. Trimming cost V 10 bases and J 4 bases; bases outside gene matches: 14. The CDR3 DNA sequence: TGTGCCACCCAGGACAGGGGGCTATCCGTTGTAGAGACCCAGTACTTC. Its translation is CATQDRGLSVVETQYF.

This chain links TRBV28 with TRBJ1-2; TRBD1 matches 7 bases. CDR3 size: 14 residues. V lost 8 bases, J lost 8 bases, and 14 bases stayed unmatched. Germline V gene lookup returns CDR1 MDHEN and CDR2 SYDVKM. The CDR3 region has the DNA TGTGCCAGCCGACCCGACAGGGTTCTCGGGGGCTACACCTTC. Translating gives CASRPDRVLGGYTF.

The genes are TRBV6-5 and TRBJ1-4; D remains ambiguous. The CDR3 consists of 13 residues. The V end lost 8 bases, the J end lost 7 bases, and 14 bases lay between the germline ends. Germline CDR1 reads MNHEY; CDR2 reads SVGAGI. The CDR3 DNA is TGTGCCAGCGGTCGGGCCGGGGTTGAAAAACTGTTTTTT. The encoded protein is CASGRAGVEKLFF.

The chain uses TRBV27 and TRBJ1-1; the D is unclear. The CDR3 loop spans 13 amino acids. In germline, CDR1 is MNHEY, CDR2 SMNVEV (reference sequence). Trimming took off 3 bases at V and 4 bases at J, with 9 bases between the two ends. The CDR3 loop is CASSLGSVTEAFF. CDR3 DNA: TGTGCCAGCAGTTTGGGGAGTGTCACTGAAGCTTTCTTT.

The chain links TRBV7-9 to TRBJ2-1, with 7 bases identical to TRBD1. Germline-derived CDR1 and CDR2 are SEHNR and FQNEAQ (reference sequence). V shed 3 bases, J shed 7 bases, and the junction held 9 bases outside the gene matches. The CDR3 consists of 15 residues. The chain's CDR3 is CASSLLTGSFNEQFF. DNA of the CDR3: TGTGCCAGCAGCTTGCTGACAGGGTCCTTTAATGAGCAGTTCTTC.

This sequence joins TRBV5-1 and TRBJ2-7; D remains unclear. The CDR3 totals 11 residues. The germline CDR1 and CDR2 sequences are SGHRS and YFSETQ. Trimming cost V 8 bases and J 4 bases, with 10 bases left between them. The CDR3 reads CARNARYEQYF. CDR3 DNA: TGCGCCAGAAACGCGAGGTACGAGCAGTACTTC.

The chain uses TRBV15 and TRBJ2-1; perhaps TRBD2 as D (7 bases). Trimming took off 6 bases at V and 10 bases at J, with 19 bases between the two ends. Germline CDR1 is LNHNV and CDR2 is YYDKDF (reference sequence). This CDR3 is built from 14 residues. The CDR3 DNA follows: TGTGCCACCAGTTGGGATAGGGGGGGAATAGAGCAGTTCTTC. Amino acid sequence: CATSWDRGGIEQFF. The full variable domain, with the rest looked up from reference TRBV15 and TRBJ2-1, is DAMVIQNPRYQVTQFGKPVTLSCSQTLNHNVMYWYQQKSSQAPKLLFHYYDKDFNNEADTPDNFQSRRPNTSFCFLDIRSPGLGDTAMYLCATSWDRGGIEQFFGPGTRLTVL.

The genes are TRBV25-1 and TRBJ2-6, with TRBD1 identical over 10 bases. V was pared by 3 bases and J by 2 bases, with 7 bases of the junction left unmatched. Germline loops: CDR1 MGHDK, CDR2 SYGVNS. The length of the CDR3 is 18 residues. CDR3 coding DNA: TGTGCCAGCAGTGAGAGACAGGGGGCCATAGCTGGGGCCAACGTCCTGACTTTC. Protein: CASSERQGAIAGANVLTF.

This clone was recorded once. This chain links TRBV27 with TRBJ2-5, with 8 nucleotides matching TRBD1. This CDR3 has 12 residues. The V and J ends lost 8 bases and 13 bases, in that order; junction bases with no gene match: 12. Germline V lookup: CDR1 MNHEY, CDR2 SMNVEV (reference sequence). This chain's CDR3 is CASGGQGRWWYF. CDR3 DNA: TGTGCCAGCGGCGGACAGGGCAGGTGGTGGTACTTC.

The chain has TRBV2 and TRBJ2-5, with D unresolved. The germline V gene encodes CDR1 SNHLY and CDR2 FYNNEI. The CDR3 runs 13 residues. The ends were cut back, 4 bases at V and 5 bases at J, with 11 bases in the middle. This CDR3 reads CASSVSRWETQYF. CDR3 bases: TGTGCCAGCAGTGTCTCGCGGTGGGAGACCCAGTACTTC.

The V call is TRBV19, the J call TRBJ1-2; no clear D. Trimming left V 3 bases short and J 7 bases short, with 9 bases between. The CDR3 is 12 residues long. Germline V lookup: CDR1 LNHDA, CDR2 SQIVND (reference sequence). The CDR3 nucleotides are TGTGCCAGTAGTATGGGAGGGCTTGGCTACACCTTC. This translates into CASSMGGLGYTF.

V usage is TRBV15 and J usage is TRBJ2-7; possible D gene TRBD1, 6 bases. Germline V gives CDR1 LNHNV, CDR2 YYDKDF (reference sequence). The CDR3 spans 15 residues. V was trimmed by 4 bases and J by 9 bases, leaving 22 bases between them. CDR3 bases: TGTGCCACCAGCACCAGGACAGAGAGACTTACGAGGCAGTACTTC. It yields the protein CATSTRTERLTRQYF.

The CDR3 here is CASLEGLYEQYF. The DNA for the CDR3 is TGTGCCAGCCTGGAGGGCCTTTACGAGCAGTACTTC. The chain joins TRBV2 to TRBJ2-7; possibly TRBD2 for D (6 bases). V was clipped by 8 bases and J by 4 bases, with 12 bases between them. Germline values: CDR1 SNHLY, CDR2 FYNNEI. The CDR3 extends over 12 amino acids.

The CDR3 DNA reads TGTGCCAGCAGTCCAAGGGTAGCGGGTTACAACAATGAGCAGTTCTTC. It translates to CASSPRVAGYNNEQFF. The chain combines TRBV6-6 with TRBJ2-1; TRBD2 matches at 7 bases. The CDR3 is 16 residues long. V dropped 5 bases and J dropped 5; count of bases not matched to a gene: 12. Germline V gene sequence: CDR1 MNHNY, CDR2 SVGAGI (reference sequence).